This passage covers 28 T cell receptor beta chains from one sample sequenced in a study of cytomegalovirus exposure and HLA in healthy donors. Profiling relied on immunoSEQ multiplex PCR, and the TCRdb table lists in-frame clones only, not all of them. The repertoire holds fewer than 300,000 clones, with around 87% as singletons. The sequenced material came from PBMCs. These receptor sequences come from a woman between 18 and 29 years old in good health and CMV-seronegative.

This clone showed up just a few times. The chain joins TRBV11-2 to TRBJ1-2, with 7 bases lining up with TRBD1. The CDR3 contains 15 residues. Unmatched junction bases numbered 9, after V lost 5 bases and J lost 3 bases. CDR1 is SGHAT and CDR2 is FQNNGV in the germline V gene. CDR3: CASSVGDSRDYGYTF. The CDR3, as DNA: TGTGCCAGCAGCGTCGGGGACAGCCGAGACTATGGCTACACCTTC.

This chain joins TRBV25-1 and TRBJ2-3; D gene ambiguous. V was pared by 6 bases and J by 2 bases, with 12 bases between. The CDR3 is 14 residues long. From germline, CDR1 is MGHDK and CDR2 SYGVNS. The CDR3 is CASSANPSTDTQYF. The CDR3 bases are TGTGCCAGCAGCGCGAACCCCTCCACAGATACGCAGTATTTT. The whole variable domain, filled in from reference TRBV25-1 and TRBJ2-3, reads EADIYQTPRYLVIGTGKKITLECSQTMGHDKMYWYQQDPGMELHLIHYSYGVNSTEKGDLSSESTVSRIRTEHFPLTLESARPSHTSQYLCASSANPSTDTQYFGPGTRLTVL.

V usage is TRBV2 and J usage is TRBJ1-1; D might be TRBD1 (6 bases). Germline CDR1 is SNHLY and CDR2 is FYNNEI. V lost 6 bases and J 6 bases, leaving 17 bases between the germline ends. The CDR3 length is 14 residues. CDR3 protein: CASRSPGELAEAFF. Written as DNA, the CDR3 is TGTGCCAGCAGAAGTCCAGGGGAGTTGGCTGAAGCTTTCTTT.

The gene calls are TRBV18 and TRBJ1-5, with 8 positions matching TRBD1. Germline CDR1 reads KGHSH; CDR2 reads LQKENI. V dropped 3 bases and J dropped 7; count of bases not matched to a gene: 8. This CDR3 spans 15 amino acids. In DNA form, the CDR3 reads TGTGCCAGCTCACCTCTGGACAGGGTCGGGCAGCCCCAGCATTTT. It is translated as CASSPLDRVGQPQHF. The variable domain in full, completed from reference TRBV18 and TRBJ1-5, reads NAGVMQNPRHLVRRRGQEARLRCSPMKGHSHVYWYRQLPEEGLKFMVYLQKENIIDESGMPKERFSAEFPKEGPSILRIQQVVRGDSAAYFCASSPLDRVGQPQHFGDGTRLSIL.

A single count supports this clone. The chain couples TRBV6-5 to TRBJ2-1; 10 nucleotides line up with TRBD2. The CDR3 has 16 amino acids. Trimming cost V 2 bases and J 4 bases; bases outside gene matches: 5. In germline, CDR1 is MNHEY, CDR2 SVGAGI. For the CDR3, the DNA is TGTGCCAGCAGTTACCAGTCTAGCGGGAGTTACAATGAGCAGTTCTTC. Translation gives CASSYQSSGSYNEQFF.

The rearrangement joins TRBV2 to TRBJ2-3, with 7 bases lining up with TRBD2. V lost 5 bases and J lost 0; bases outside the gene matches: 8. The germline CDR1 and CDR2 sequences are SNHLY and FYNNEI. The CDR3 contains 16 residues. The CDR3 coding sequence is TGTGCCAGCAGTCTACTTAGCGGGTCTAGCACAGATACGCAGTATTTT. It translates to CASSLLSGSSTDTQYF.

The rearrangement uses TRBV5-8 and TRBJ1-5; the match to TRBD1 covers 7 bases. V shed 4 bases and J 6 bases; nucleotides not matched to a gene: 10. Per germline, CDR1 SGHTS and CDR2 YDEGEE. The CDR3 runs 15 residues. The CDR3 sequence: CASSIGTDQLQPQHF. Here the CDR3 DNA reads TGTGCCAGCAGCATCGGGACAGACCAGCTTCAGCCCCAGCATTTT.

This CDR3 is CASSVTETEYNSPLHF. In DNA form, the CDR3 reads TGTGCCAGTAGTGTCACCGAAACAGAGTATAATTCACCCCTCCACTTT. This chain uses TRBV19 with TRBJ1-6; no clear D. The CDR3 has 16 amino acids. V lost 5 bases and J lost 4, with 15 bases in between. Germline-derived CDR1 and CDR2 are LNHDA and SQIVND (reference sequence).

CDR3 in amino acids: CAWRGGDLMNTEAFF. DNA for the CDR3: TGTGCCTGGAGGGGGGGGGACTTAATGAACACTGAAGCTTTCTTT. This chain joins TRBV30 and TRBJ1-1; D is perhaps TRBD1 (5 bases). V gave up 3 bases and J gave up 0 bases, with 14 bases separating them. Germline CDR1 is GTSNPN and CDR2 is SVGIG (reference sequence). There are 15 residues in the CDR3.

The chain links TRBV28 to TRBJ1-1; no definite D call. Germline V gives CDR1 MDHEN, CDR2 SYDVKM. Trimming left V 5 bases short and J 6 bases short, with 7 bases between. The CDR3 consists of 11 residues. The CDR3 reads CASSQRSEAFF. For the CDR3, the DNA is TGTGCCAGCAGTCAGAGGTCTGAAGCTTTCTTT. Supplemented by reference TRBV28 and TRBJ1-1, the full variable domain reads DVKVTQSSRYLVKRTGEKVFLECVQDMDHENMFWYRQDPGLGLRLIYFSYDVKMKEKGDIPEGYSVSREKKERFSLILESASTNQTSMYLCASSQRSEAFFGQGTRLTVV.

The CDR3 DNA sequence: TGTGCCAGCACCTCCGGGACAGGGAAAGATACGCAGTATTTT. Encoded protein: CASTSGTGKDTQYF. The rearrangement links TRBV9 to TRBJ2-3; 9 nucleotides line up with TRBD1. Germline V gene lookup returns CDR1 SGDLS and CDR2 YYNGEE. The CDR3 runs 14 residues. The V segment lost 6 bases and the J segment 5 bases; nucleotides outside the gene matches: 7.

The CDR3 is CASRLAEYTGELFF. The CDR3 bases are TGCGCCAGCAGACTAGCGGAGTACACCGGGGAGCTGTTTTTT. The J gene is TRBJ2-2, the V gene TRBV10-2, with 8 nucleotides matching TRBD2. Germline V gene lookup returns CDR1 WSHSY and CDR2 SAAADI. The CDR3 sequence is 14 residues long. The trim removed 6 bases at V and 3 bases at J, leaving 3 bases unmatched.

CDR3 sequence: CASSPLGSGGSGTQYF. DNA for the CDR3: TGTGCCAGCTCACCATTAGGAAGCGGAGGTAGTGGAACCCAGTACTTC. V and J are TRBV18 and TRBJ2-5, with D perhaps TRBD2 (5 bases). The germline V gene has CDR1 KGHSH and CDR2 LQKENI. V was clipped by 2 bases and J by 8 bases, with 21 bases between them. The CDR3 totals 16 residues.

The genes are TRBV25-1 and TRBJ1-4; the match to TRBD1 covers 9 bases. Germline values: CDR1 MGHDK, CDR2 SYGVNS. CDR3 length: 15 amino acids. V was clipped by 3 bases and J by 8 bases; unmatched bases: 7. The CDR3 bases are TGTGCCAGCAGTGAGTTCTTGGGACAGGGCGAAAAACTGTTTTTT. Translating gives CASSEFLGQGEKLFF. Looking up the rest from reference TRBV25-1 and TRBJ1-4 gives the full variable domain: EADIYQTPRYLVIGTGKKITLECSQTMGHDKMYWYQQDPGMELHLIHYSYGVNSTEKGDLSSESTVSRIRTEHFPLTLESARPSHTSQYLCASSEFLGQGEKLFFGSGTQLSVL.

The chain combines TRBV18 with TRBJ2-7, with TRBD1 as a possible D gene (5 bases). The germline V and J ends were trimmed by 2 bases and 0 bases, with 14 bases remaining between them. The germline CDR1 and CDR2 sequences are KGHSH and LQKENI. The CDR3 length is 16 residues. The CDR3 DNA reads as TGTGCCAGCTCACCAATAAGACAGACAGACTCCTACGAGCAGTACTTC. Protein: CASSPIRQTDSYEQYF.

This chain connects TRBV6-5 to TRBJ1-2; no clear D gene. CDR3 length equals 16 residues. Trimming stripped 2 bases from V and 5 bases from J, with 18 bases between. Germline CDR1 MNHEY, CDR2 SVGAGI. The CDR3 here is CASSYARPGPRYGYTF. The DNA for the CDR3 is TGTGCCAGCAGTTACGCCCGCCCAGGCCCTCGGTATGGCTACACCTTC.

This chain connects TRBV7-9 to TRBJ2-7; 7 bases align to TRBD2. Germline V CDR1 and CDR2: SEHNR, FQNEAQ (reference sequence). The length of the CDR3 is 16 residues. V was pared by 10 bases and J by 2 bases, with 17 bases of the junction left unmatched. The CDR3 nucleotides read TGTGCCACCGACCCCCCCTCCGGGACTACCGCCTACGAGCAGTACTTC. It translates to CATDPPSGTTAYEQYF.

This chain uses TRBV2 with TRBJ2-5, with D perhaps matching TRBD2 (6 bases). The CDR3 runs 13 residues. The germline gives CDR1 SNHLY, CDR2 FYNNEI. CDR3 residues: CVLGTPGRETQYF. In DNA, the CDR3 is TGTGTCCTCGGGACTCCGGGCCGGGAGACCCAGTACTTC.

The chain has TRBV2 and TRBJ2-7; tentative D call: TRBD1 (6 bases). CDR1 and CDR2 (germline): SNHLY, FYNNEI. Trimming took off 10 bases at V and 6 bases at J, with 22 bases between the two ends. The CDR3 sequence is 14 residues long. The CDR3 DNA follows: TGTGCCATAAGAGATACAGGGCGGCTTGTCGAGCAGTACTTC. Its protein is CAIRDTGRLVEQYF.

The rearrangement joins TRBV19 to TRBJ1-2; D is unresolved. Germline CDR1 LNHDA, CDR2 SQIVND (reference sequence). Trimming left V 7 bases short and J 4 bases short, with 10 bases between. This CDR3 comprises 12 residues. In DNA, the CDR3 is TGTGCCAGTACGGGATCTGTCTATGGCTACACCTTC. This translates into CASTGSVYGYTF.

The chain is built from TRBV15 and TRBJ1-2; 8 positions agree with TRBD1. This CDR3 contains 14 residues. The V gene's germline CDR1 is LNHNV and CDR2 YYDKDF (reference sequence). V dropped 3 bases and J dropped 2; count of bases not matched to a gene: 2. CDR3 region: CATSSGQGNYGYTF. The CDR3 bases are TGTGCCACCAGCAGCGGACAGGGCAACTATGGCTACACCTTC.

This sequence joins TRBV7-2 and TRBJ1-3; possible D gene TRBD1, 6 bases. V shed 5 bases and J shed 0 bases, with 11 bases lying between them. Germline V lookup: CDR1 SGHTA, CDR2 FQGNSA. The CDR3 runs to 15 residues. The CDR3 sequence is CASSMDSGSGNTIYF. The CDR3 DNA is TGTGCCAGCAGCATGGACAGTGGCTCTGGAAACACCATATATTTT.

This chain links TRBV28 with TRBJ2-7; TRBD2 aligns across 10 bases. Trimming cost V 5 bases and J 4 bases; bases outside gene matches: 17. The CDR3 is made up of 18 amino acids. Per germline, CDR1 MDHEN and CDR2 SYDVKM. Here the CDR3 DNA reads TGTGCCAGCAGTGCCCACGGTTGGCTAGCGGGAGACGTTTACGAGCAGTACTTC. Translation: CASSAHGWLAGDVYEQYF.

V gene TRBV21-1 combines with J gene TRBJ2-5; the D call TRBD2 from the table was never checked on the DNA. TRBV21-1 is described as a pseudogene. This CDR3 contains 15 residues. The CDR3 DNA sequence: TGTGCCAGCGCTCCTAGCGGGAGTTTCCAAGAGACCCAGTACTTC. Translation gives CASAPSGSFQETQYF.

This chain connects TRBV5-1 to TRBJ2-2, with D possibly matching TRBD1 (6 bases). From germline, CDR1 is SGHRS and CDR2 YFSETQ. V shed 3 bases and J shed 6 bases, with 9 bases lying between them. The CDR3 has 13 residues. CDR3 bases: TGCGCCAGCAGCTCCGGGACATCCGGGGAGCTGTTTTTT. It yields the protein CASSSGTSGELFF.

The CDR3 is CALGLAGGNEQFF. The CDR3 coding sequence is TGTGCCTTAGGACTAGCGGGGGGCAATGAGCAGTTCTTC. The chain is built from TRBV10-3 and TRBJ2-1, with 14 bases that match TRBD2. V was clipped by 11 bases and J by 6 bases; unmatched bases: 3. The CDR3 loop spans 13 amino acids. Germline assignment: CDR1 ENHRY and CDR2 SYGVKD.

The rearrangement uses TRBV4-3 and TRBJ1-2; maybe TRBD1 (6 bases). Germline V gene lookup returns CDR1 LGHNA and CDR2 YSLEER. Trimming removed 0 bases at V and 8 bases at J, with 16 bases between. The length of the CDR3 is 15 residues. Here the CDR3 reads CASSQDPTGRFGYTF. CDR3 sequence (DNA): TGCGCCAGCAGCCAAGATCCAACAGGGCGTTTCGGCTACACCTTC.

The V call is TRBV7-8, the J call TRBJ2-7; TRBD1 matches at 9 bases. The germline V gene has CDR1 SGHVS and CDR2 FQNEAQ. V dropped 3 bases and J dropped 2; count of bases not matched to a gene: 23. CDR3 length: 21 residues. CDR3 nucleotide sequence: TGTGCCAGCAGCTTTGCCCAAAACCGGGACAGGGCGCTAGCAGCTCCCTACGAGCAGTACTTC. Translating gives CASSFAQNRDRALAAPYEQYF.